This entry describes one T cell receptor (beta chain). The target of this receptor is not known. One base away there is no much larger clone; base qualities are not given. This sample was included in a study of T cell responses to AZD1222 COVID-19 vaccine (TCRdb year 2021). About the study as a whole: TCR sequencing was performed for roughly 250 trial participants, of whom about 200 were given two doses of AZD1222 and approximately 25 were given two doses of MenACWY control vaccine. Trial participants were enrolled by age into 18-55, 56-69 and 70-plus year subgroups, with around 150, 28 and 57 TCR-sequenced participants respectively.

The intended sense of this specimen's time point label: about 28 days (+/-7) after the second vaccine dose. AZD1222 recipients given second doses at about 4 weeks or at about 12 weeks were pooled, since spike-specific TCR depth and breadth were not found to differ between the two schedules. The vaccinee samples were drawn from two UK trials, COV001 and COV002, one of which was a single-blind randomized controlled phase 2/3 trial testing AZD1222 (ChAdOx1 nCoV-19) in healthy adults. For TCRbeta chain sequencing, PBMC samples were collected from trial participants at day 0 and at day 28 after the second dose. Results the study describes overall, beyond this receptor: Participants were mostly white British, with more females than males. The authors suggested clonal diversity may have been underestimated. In the small 56-69-year group, the increase in depth fell short of significance, most likely because of low power. A significant rise in spike-specific TCR breadth and depth was observed after two AZD1222 doses relative to day 0 and relative to MenACWY recipients. Nearly half of unique spike-specific TCRs reportedly recognized epitopes outside regions mutated in the B.1.351 and B.1.1.7 variants. The whole spike protein was spanned by vaccine-associated CD4 TCRs, and dominant responses were seen in regions 160-218 and 743-854. Conclusions about previously exposed vaccinees are limited, since just 6 or 7 AZD1222 recipients were seropositive for SARS-CoV-2 at baseline. Because no day 14 peak-response samples were available, repertoires were characterized only after the peak T cell response.

For this chain, trimming is 5 bases at the V end and 2 bases at the J end, and the number of junction bases without a gene match is 5. According to the germline V gene, CDR1 reads ENHRY and CDR2 reads SYGVKD. The CDR3 measures 16 amino acids from cysteine to phenylalanine. Only the CDR3 region is kept as DNA, spanning 48 bases read in frame from base 1. The CDR3 regions of human TCRbeta chains were subjected to immunosequencing. On the authors' methods: TCRs in the repertoires were matched against a reference library of SARS-CoV-2-specific TCRs that had been generated with the MIRA antigen-specificity platform. Breadth was defined as the fraction of unique TCRs that were SARS-CoV-2-associated. Depth was defined as the fraction of total T cells that were SARS-CoV-2-associated. Using the MIRA data, each spike-specific TCR was assigned both to the spike region to which the TCR was reactive and to a CD4 or CD8 class. Log10-transformed breadth and depth values were compared by one-way ANOVA with Sidak's multiple comparisons tests. The immuneACCESS repertoire file appears here via TCRdb, limited to in-frame rearrangements. These files lack a portion of the clones; in checked studies, under half of the deficit traces to unresolved V genes, and the cause of the others is not known. The V and J calls and clone size are taken from that table; D and trimming were inferred from the DNA. The sample table shows approximately 89,000 clones, and approximately 86% are seen once. 5.6% of the sample is in the top ten clones.

Rearrangement joined TRBV10-3 to TRBJ2-2; 10 central nucleotides agree with TRBD1. The material sequenced was peripheral blood, taken 28 days after the second AZD1222 dose. This receptor was obtained from an adult who received the AZD1222 COVID-19 vaccine. The DNA sequence is given as TGTGCCATCAGTTCCGGGACAGGGGCAAACACCGGGGAGCTGTTTTTT. This codes for CAISSGTGANTGELFF.